This T cell receptor beta chain comes out of a study of T cells in Graves' hyperthyroidism and ophthalmopathy. Findings and caveats of the study: The model's output predicted ophthalmopathy at a median of 6.5 months prior to onset. Blood held most thyroid clonotypes expanded above 0.001 frequency.

TCR beta CDR3 region amplification was performed from RNA transcripts. A first-round RT-PCR of the TCR CDR3 used the HTBI primer set. TCRdb re-analysed the multiplex PCR reads in MiXCR, keeping a single row per CDR3 protein. The sample consists of around 280,000 distinct CDR3 sequences, roughly 15% of them appearing once. PBMCs were derived from 7.5 to 10 ml fresh peripheral blood. This clonotype was detected only a few times. What it recognizes is unknown. V gave up 7 bases and J gave up 5 bases, with 14 bases separating them. The CDR3 spans 14 residues. Per germline, CDR1 ENHRY and CDR2 SYGVKD. This receptor was obtained from a middle-aged woman with Graves' hyperthyroidism. The chain employs TRBV10-3 and TRBJ2-2, with a tentative D call TRBD1 (5 bases). Sequenced input: blood. The CDR3 sequence is CAINPGQETGELFF. The CDR3 DNA reads as TGTGCCATCAATCCAGGGCAGGAGACCGGGGAGCTGTTTTTT.